The T cell receptor (beta chain) described here comes from a study of T-cell memory formation after mild COVID-19. On the study more broadly: The two donors had largely donor-specific TCR clusters. Regarding the study as a whole: Balance between CD4 and CD8 was seen in clones contracting day 15 to 85, and a CD4+ lean was seen in later expanders. Pre-infection memory carried some responding clones, suggesting that cross-reactive memory joined.

Worth noting for this clonotype: Its antigen is unknown.

Germline CDR1 is SEHNR and CDR2 is FQNEAQ (reference sequence). The CDR3 covers 17 residues. Trimming removed 5 bases from V and 0 bases from J; junction bases left unmatched: 3. TCR alpha and TCR beta cDNA libraries with sample barcodes and UMIs came from 5'RACE using constant-segment primers. TCRdb itself ran the 5' RACE reads through MiXCR, one entry per CDR3 protein. Counted here are about 190,000 distinct CDR3 sequences, around 18% occurring once; the ten biggest clones make up roughly 2.3%. Sequenced: PBMCs or a T cell subset sorted from them (not recorded which). The chain couples TRBV7-9 to TRBJ2-2; 13 bases are shared with TRBD2. The TCR was taken from an adult woman who had mild COVID-19 (a few samples of this study predate the infection). Cell type and time point are not known. In nucleotides, the CDR3 is TGTGCCAGCAGCCTCGGACTAGCGGGGGCGAACACCGGGGAGCTGTTTTTT. Encoded protein: CASSLGLAGANTGELFF. The full variable domain, its missing parts supplied by reference TRBV7-9 and TRBJ2-2, is DTGVSQNPRHKITKRGQNVTFRCDPISEHNRLYWYRQTLGQGPEFLTYFQNEAQLEKSRLLSDRFSAERPKGSFSTLEIQRTEQGDSAMYLCASSLGLAGANTGELFFGEGSRLTVL.